These T cell receptor beta chains were read from a single sample in a study of cytomegalovirus exposure and HLA in healthy donors. Produced via immunoSEQ multiplex PCR; TCRdb's table is partial and in-frame only. The sample shows fewer than 200,000 clones, around 72% of them seen only once. Sequencing was carried out using PBMCs. All receptors come from a man in his forties or fifties in good health and CMV-seronegative. The CDR3 runs from the conserved cysteine through the conserved F or W. The D gene is left open where the match is weak.

d_gene: TRBD1
v_gene: TRBV4-2
CDR3aa: CASSQARGQGLNEQYF

d_gene: -
v_gene: TRBV18
CDR3aa: CASSPLEEEAFF

d_gene: TRBD1
v_gene: TRBV5-1
CDR3aa: CASSLLSGQGYGYTF

d_gene: -
v_gene: TRBV4-1
CDR3aa: CASSHPPRGQPSYEQYF

d_gene: -
v_gene: TRBV5-1
CDR3aa: CASSLLASAYEQYF

d_gene: -
v_gene: TRBV28
CDR3aa: CASSFAGNVYTEAFF

d_gene: TRBD2
v_gene: TRBV5-1
CDR3aa: CASSSGGGGTYEQYF

d_gene: TRBD1
v_gene: TRBV2
CDR3aa: CASSEAWTGLQPQHF

d_gene: -
v_gene: TRBV5-1
CDR3aa: CVSSFLHRDGYTF

d_gene: -
v_gene: TRBV19
CDR3aa: CASSMGQSNQPQHF

d_gene: -
v_gene: TRBV7-9
CDR3aa: CASSLQNSPLHF

d_gene: -
v_gene: TRBV4-1
CDR3aa: CASSQDGAGTDTQYF

d_gene: -
v_gene: TRBV29-1
CDR3aa: CNGQFPGANEKLFF

d_gene: TRBD1
v_gene: TRBV6-1
CDR3aa: CASTTGGSGNTIYF

d_gene: -
v_gene: TRBV28
CDR3aa: CASSSGVYEQYF

d_gene: -
v_gene: TRBV4-1
CDR3aa: CASSPLQTGEVGTQYF

d_gene: TRBD2
v_gene: TRBV2
CDR3aa: CASKAARGESYEQYF

d_gene: -
v_gene: TRBV28
CDR3aa: CASSLAGGGELFF

d_gene: TRBD1
v_gene: TRBV7-7
CDR3aa: CASSSGQATGELFF